Below, 26 T cell receptor beta chains from the same sample are listed, as sequenced in a study of tumor-infiltrating lymphocytes in primary liver carcinoma. The study extracted blood RNA from unsorted whole blood and also extracted germline DNA. The template, approximately 500 ng total RNA, yielded TCR beta cDNA made with a constant-region primer. Employing slightly modified ARM-PCR, three nested multiplex PCR rounds were run, and these gave rise to the TCR beta libraries. TRBV1-TRBV30 forward primers and a C-beta reverse primer were used in the first two PCR rounds, which each ran for nine to ten cycles. MiXCR, run by TCRdb on the multiplex PCR reads, gives a single entry per CDR3 protein. The sample carries roughly 330,000 distinct CDR3 sequences, almost 65% recorded once. The sample comprised peripheral blood. The receptors stem from a man aged 35 to 55 with primary liver carcinoma and hepatitis B virus infection.

With respect to this clonotype: This may be a read error: a much more frequent sequence differs by one nucleotide. This chain uses TRBV4-1 with TRBJ2-4, with D unresolved. This CDR3 is 16 amino acids long. CDR1 and CDR2 from the germline V gene are MGHRA and YSYEKL. As DNA, the CDR3 is TGCGCCAGCAGCCAAGACCCGTGGGGAAGCAAAAGCATTCAGTACTTC. It yields the protein CASSQDPWGSKSIQYF.

The chain couples TRBV4-1 to TRBJ2-1; 11 nucleotides match TRBD2. V was pared by 4 bases and J by 0 bases, with 5 bases of the junction left unmatched. Germline V gene lookup returns CDR1 MGHRA and CDR2 YSYEKL. The CDR3 has 17 amino acids. The CDR3: CASSPLTSGSSYNEQFF. Written as DNA, the CDR3 is TGCGCCAGCAGCCCCCTTACTAGCGGGAGCTCCTACAATGAGCAGTTCTTC.

As for this clonotype: A junction boundary mismatches the germline segment, possibly from a read error. The genes are TRBV6-6 and TRBJ2-3; 8 nucleotides line up with TRBD2. CDR1 is MNHNY and CDR2 is SVGAGI in the germline V gene (reference sequence). There are 15 residues in the CDR3. The CDR3 reads CAISYTGGRTDTQYF. The CDR3 region has the DNA TGTGCCATCAGTTACACGGGAGGGAGGACAGATACGCAGTATTTT.

This clonotype was observed many times. The chain recombines TRBV6-6 with TRBJ2-2; 7 bases line up with TRBD1. This CDR3 comprises 16 residues. V shed 0 bases and J 5 bases; nucleotides not matched to a gene: 6. CDR1 and CDR2 (germline): MNHNY, SVGAGI (reference sequence). Written as DNA, the CDR3 is TGTGCCAGCAGTTACTCAGGGACAGTTAGAACCGGGGAGCTGTTTTTT. This gives the protein CASSYSGTVRTGELFF.

Concerning this clonotype itself: A much larger clone differs by one base, so this may be a read error. The chain is built from TRBV6-1 and TRBJ2-1, with D possibly TRBD1 on 8 matching bases. V was shortened by 10 bases and J by 4 bases, with 23 bases between the two germline ends. Germline CDR1 and CDR2: MNHNS and SASEGT. CDR3 length: 16 amino acids. DNA of the CDR3: TGTGCCATCAGCTCCCCACAGGGGGGGATATACAATGAGCAGTTCTTC. Its protein product is CAISSPQGGIYNEQFF.

The chain couples TRBV12-3 or TRBV12-4 to TRBJ1-1; D remains unclear. The ends were cut back, 6 bases at V and 10 bases at J, with 21 bases in the middle. The CDR3 is 14 amino acids. The CDR3 region has the DNA TGTGCCAGCAGATTAAACCCCCCCCCAGGTAGAGCTTTCTTT. This encodes CASRLNPPPGRAFF.

This sequence joins TRBV5-4 and TRBJ2-2; possible D gene TRBD1, 6 bases. Deletions cut 4 bases from V and 4 bases from J, with 14 bases between. The CDR3 sequence is 15 residues long. The V gene's germline CDR1 is SGHNT and CDR2 YYREEE (reference sequence). CDR3: CASSPGHGGTGELFF. DNA for the CDR3: TGTGCCAGCAGCCCGGGACATGGCGGCACCGGGGAGCTGTTTTTT.

Of note for this clonotype: At one of its ends the junction is not consistent with the germline gene, which may arise from a read error. The rearrangement joins TRBV7-3 to TRBJ2-3, with D unresolved. The CDR3 runs 14 residues. Germline CDR1 is SGHTA and CDR2 is FQGTGA. CDR3 nucleotides: TGTGCCAGCAGCTTAGAGCGCCCCACAGATACGCGGTATTTT. Its protein product is CASSLERPTDTRYF.

Points on this clonotype: With a much larger clone just one base away, this may be a read error. The chain uses TRBV10-3 and TRBJ2-1; maybe TRBD1 (5 bases). Germline CDR1 is ENHRY and CDR2 is SYGVKD. This CDR3 spans 13 amino acids. CDR3 sequence: CAIRQPPYNEQLF. CDR3 nucleotides: TGTGCCATCCGACAGCCCCCTTACAATGAGCAGTTATTC.

This clonotype was observed a handful of times. The CDR3 here is CASSPTSGADNEQFF. The CDR3 nucleotides read TGTGCCAGCAGCCCGACTAGCGGAGCCGACAATGAGCAGTTCTTC. The chain recombines TRBV4-2 with TRBJ2-1, with TRBD2 matching over 9 bases. Germline trimming cut 4 bases from V and 5 bases from J; bases unmatched to any gene: 6. The CDR3 contains 15 residues. Germline CDR1 and CDR2: LGHNA and YNFKEQ.

This clonotype was counted once. A much larger clone lies one base from this, so it may be a read error. The rearrangement joins TRBV6-1 to TRBJ2-4, with a possible D match to TRBD2 (7 bases). The J call may be faulty, since TRBJ2-1 better matches the DNA end. Germline V CDR1 and CDR2: MNHNS, SASEGT. The CDR3 totals 14 residues. CDR3 protein: CASITLAEGGEQFF. The CDR3 DNA reads TGTGCCAGCATCACGCTAGCGGAAGGGGGTGAGCAGTTCTTC.

This clonotype was seen repeatedly, ten times or more. The chain carries TRBV6-5 and TRBJ1-4; no reliable D call. Trimming removed 5 bases from V and 0 bases from J, with 7 bases in between. This CDR3 contains 14 residues. Germline V lookup: CDR1 MNHEY, CDR2 SVGAGI. The CDR3 sequence: CASSDRATNEKLFF. In nucleotides, the CDR3 is TGTGCCAGCAGTGACCGCGCAACTAATGAAAAACTGTTTTTT.

The chain couples TRBV11-2 to TRBJ2-7; D call uncertain. From germline, CDR1 is SGHAT and CDR2 FQNNGV. CDR3 length: 15 residues. V was trimmed by 6 bases and J by 5 bases, leaving 20 bases between them. CDR3 sequence reads: CASRTPGWEFHEQYF. The CDR3 DNA reads TGTGCCAGCAGGACACCTGGATGGGAATTCCACGAGCAGTACTTC.

Worth noting for this clonotype: A much larger clone sits a single nucleotide away, making a read error possible. This chain links TRBV6-5 with TRBJ2-1; 7 nucleotides agree with TRBD2. The germline gives CDR1 MNHEY, CDR2 SVGAGI. The CDR3 is 16 residues long. The CDR3 region is CASSREAFSSYNKQFF. CDR3 nucleotides: TGTGCCAGCAGTCGGGAGGCCTTCAGCTCCTACAATAAGCAGTTCTTC.

V is TRBV11-2 and J is TRBJ2-3; tentatively, D is TRBD2 (6 bases). This CDR3 comprises 16 residues. V lost 4 bases and J 0 bases, leaving 14 bases between the germline ends. Germline CDR1 reads SGHAT; CDR2 reads FQNNGV. CDR3 in DNA: TGTGCCAGCAGCTCACGGAGGGAGTATAGCACAGATACGCAGTATTTT. Its protein is CASSSRREYSTDTQYF.

Turning to this clonotype: An end of the junction differs from the germline gene, which may be a read error. The chain employs TRBV6-1 and TRBJ1-5; tentative D call: TRBD1 (5 bases). This CDR3 is 16 amino acids long. The germline V gene has CDR1 MNHNS and CDR2 SASEGT. The CDR3 region has the DNA TGTGCCAGCAATGAACAGGCAGGGAGTGGGGATCAGCCCCAGCATTTT. Translation gives CASNEQAGSGDQPQHF.

A note on this clonotype: The germline gene is not matched at one end of the junction; a read error may be the cause. V is TRBV11-2 and J is TRBJ2-1; 7 positions agree with TRBD2. The CDR3 runs to 11 residues. Germline CDR1 is SGHAT and CDR2 is FQNNGV. Here the CDR3 reads CASGLGGELFF. Here the CDR3 DNA reads TGTGCCAGCGGCTTGGGGGGGGAGCTGTTCTTC.

This clonotype was observed a single time. The chain has TRBV7-9 and TRBJ1-2; tentatively, D is TRBD1 (5 bases). V was pared by 5 bases and J by 3 bases, with 16 bases between. CDR1 SEHNR and CDR2 FQNEAQ come from the germline V gene (reference sequence). CDR3 size: 15 residues. Written as DNA, the CDR3 is TGTGCCAGCAGCCGAGGACATGGGATAGACTATGGCTACACCTTC. Translating it yields CASSRGHGIDYGYTF.

Notes on this clonotype: A read error may explain this, as a much larger clone is one base away. The genes are TRBV5-1 and TRBJ2-7; 10 nucleotides agree with TRBD1. CDR3 length equals 16 residues. V shed 1 base and J 4 bases; nucleotides not matched to a gene: 8. From germline, CDR1 is SGHRS and CDR2 YFSETQ. The CDR3 reads CASSLQRGQGDYEQYF. CDR3 in DNA: TGCGCCAGCAGCTTGCAGAGAGGACAGGGGGATTACGAGCAGTACTTC. The full variable domain, completed using reference TRBV5-1 and TRBJ2-7, is KAGVTQTPRYLIKTRGQQVTLSCSPISGHRSVSWYQQTPGQGLQFLFEYFSETQRNKGNFPGRFSGRQFSNSRSEMNVSTLELGDSALYLCASSLQRGQGDYEQYFGPGTRLTVT.

Concerning this clonotype: With a much larger clone just one base away, this may be a read error. The rearrangement links TRBV4-1 to TRBJ2-7, with 7 bases lining up with TRBD2. V lost 2 bases, J lost 6 bases, and 7 bases stayed unmatched. The CDR3 sequence is 14 residues long. Germline values: CDR1 MGHRA, CDR2 YSYEKL. The CDR3 protein is CASSQKLSGGEQYF. DNA of the CDR3: TGCGCCAGCAGCCAAAAGCTATCGGGAGGCGAGCAGTACTTC.

This clonotype was seen a single time. A much larger clone lies one base from this, so it may be a read error. Because it lacks the conserved phenylalanine or tryptophan at the end, this CDR3 is likely a read error. This sequence joins TRBV12-3 or TRBV12-4 and TRBJ2-7; no reliable D call. Trimming took off 0 bases at V and 6 bases at J, with 9 bases between the two ends. This CDR3 has 13 amino acids. The CDR3: CASSLAPTTEQYL. In DNA form, the CDR3 reads TGTGCCAGCAGTTTAGCGCCCACAACCGAGCAGTACCTC.

V usage is TRBV4-1 and J usage is TRBJ2-5; 10 bases are a match to TRBD2. Unmatched junction bases numbered 12, after V lost 1 base and J lost 10 bases. This CDR3 contains 16 residues. In germline, CDR1 is MGHRA, CDR2 YSYEKL. In nucleotides, the CDR3 is TGCGCCAGCAGCCAAGCATCGCTAGCGGGAGTAGGGGACCAGTACTTC. Protein product: CASSQASLAGVGDQYF.

V usage is TRBV7-8 and J usage is TRBJ1-1; no clear D gene. Germline-derived CDR1 and CDR2 are SGHVS and FQNEAQ. Trimming removed 9 bases from V and 1 base from J, with 12 bases in between. CDR3 length: 13 residues. This CDR3 reads CASGLVGNTEAFF. As DNA, the CDR3 is TGTGCCAGTGGCTTAGTGGGGAACACTGAAGCTTTCTTT. The complete variable domain, with remaining parts taken from reference TRBV7-8 and TRBJ1-1, reads GAGVSQSPRYKVAKRGQDVALRCDPISGHVSLFWYQQALGQGPEFLTYFQNEAQLDKSGLPSDRFFAERPEGSVSTLKIQRTQQEDSAVYLCASGLVGNTEAFFGQGTRLTVV.

This clonotype showed up just a few times. V and J are TRBV5-4 and TRBJ2-2, with 8 bases lining up with TRBD2. The trim removed 1 base at V and 5 bases at J, leaving 7 bases unmatched. Germline V gene sequence: CDR1 SGHNT, CDR2 YYREEE (reference sequence). The CDR3 sequence is 16 residues long. CDR3 amino acids: CASSLRAGGSTGELFF. The DNA for the CDR3 is TGTGCCAGCAGCTTGAGGGCGGGAGGAAGTACCGGGGAGCTGTTTTTT.

Turning to this clonotype: The CDR3 ends on some other residue instead of the conserved phenylalanine or tryptophan, so this is likely a read error. The CDR3 sequence is CANSQDRGREQYL. The CDR3 DNA is TGTGCCAACAGCCAGGACAGGGGTCGGGAGCAGTACCTC. V gene TRBV11-2 combines with J gene TRBJ2-7; 9 bases are shared with TRBD1. CDR1 is SGHAT, CDR2 FQNNGV, per germline. CDR3 length: 13 residues.

In regard to this clonotype: One junction end does not reproduce the germline sequence, and a read error may be involved. The V and J genes are TRBV11-2 and TRBJ1-5; the match to TRBD1 covers 10 bases. The CDR3 consists of 15 residues. Looked up from germline, CDR1 is SGHAT and CDR2 is FQNNGV. CDR3 bases: TGTGCCAGCAGCTTGGGACAGGGGTCTGACCAGCCCCAACATTTT. Translating gives CASSLGQGSDQPQHF.